Following are 27 T cell receptor beta chains from one sample sequenced in a study of T cell responses to AZD1222 COVID-19 vaccine. This table comes from immunoSEQ multiplex PCR, and its TCRdb copy is limited to in-frame clones, with some not included. This sample carries about 120,000 clones, 85% to 90% of them seen once, and the ten largest clones take about 3.1%. The source was peripheral blood, collected on day 0 of AZD1222 vaccination. These receptors came from an adult in good health.

The gene calls are TRBV4-3 and TRBJ2-3, with 8 bases fitting TRBD2. The germline CDR1 and CDR2 sequences are LGHNA and YSLEER. V gave up 6 bases and J gave up 1 base; unmatched junction bases: 6. This CDR3 comprises 15 residues. The CDR3 sequence: CASRPHSGGTDTQYF. CDR3 bases: TGCGCCAGCAGACCGCATAGCGGGGGCACAGATACGCAGTATTTT.

This chain uses TRBV4-3 with TRBJ2-2; D remains ambiguous. The CDR3 spans 17 residues. Germline-derived CDR1 and CDR2 are LGHNA and YSLEER. Trimming left V 0 bases short and J 4 bases short, with 15 bases between. The CDR3 DNA reads TGCGCCAGCAGCCAAGATGGGCCAGGCCAAAGCACCGGGGAGCTGTTTTTT. This encodes CASSQDGPGQSTGELFF.

This sequence joins TRBV19 and TRBJ2-7, with 10 positions matching TRBD2. Germline V gene lookup returns CDR1 LNHDA and CDR2 SQIVND (reference sequence). J lost 3 bases, V lost 3 bases, and 8 bases had no gene match. This CDR3 is 16 amino acids long. The CDR3 spells CASSISASGSIYEQYF. The CDR3 DNA follows: TGTGCCAGTAGTATCTCCGCTAGCGGGAGTATCTACGAGCAGTACTTC. The whole variable domain, filled in from reference TRBV19 and TRBJ2-7, reads DGGITQSPKYLFRKEGQNVTLSCEQNLNHDAMYWYRQDPGQGLRLIYYSQIVNDFQKGDIAEGYSVSREKKESFPLTVTSAQKNPTAFYLCASSISASGSIYEQYFGPGTRLTVT.

This chain uses TRBV5-4 with TRBJ1-3; D gene uncertain. V dropped 4 bases and J dropped 7 bases, with 15 bases sitting between them. The CDR3 spans 14 residues. Germline CDR1 and CDR2: SGHNT and YYREEE (reference sequence). The CDR3 nucleotides are TGTGCCAGCAGCCGAGCCTTAGACGGTAACACCATATATTTT. As protein: CASSRALDGNTIYF.

In its sample, this clone was seen a few times. This chain joins TRBV10-3 and TRBJ2-7; 7 bases match TRBD1. The CDR3 extends over 14 amino acids. Per the germline V gene, CDR1 is ENHRY and CDR2 is SYGVKD. V lost 6 bases and J lost 2; bases outside the gene matches: 7. CDR3 loop: CAIRPGQATYEQYF. Written as DNA, the CDR3 is TGTGCCATCAGGCCTGGACAGGCCACCTACGAGCAGTACTTC.

The chain couples TRBV10-3 to TRBJ2-2, with 8 nucleotides matching TRBD1. CDR1 is ENHRY, CDR2 SYGVKD, per germline. V shed 6 bases, J shed 1 base, and the junction held 4 bases outside the gene matches. The CDR3 loop spans 15 amino acids. CDR3: CAIRFGTGNTGELFF. In DNA form, the CDR3 reads TGTGCCATCAGGTTCGGGACAGGGAACACCGGGGAGCTGTTTTTT.

The chain employs TRBV5-4 and TRBJ1-2, with D possibly matching TRBD1 (5 bases). The V end was cut by 4 bases, the J end by 1 base, with 14 bases between. The germline V gene encodes CDR1 SGHNT and CDR2 YYREEE (reference sequence). The CDR3 sequence is 15 residues long. The CDR3 nucleotides are TGTGCCAGCAGCACTGGTCGGGGGGGTAACTATGGCTACACCTTC. Translating gives CASSTGRGGNYGYTF.

The chain combines TRBV27 with TRBJ1-5; D might be TRBD1 (5 bases). CDR1 is MNHEY, CDR2 SMNVEV, per germline (reference sequence). The CDR3 length is 13 residues. Trimming took off 5 bases at V and 3 bases at J, with 8 bases between the two ends. The CDR3, as DNA: TGTGCCAGCAGTCGACAGCCCAATCAGCCCCAGCATTTT. Its translation is CASSRQPNQPQHF.

V and J are TRBV27 and TRBJ1-1, with D maybe TRBD1 (5 bases). V shed 9 bases and J shed 0 bases, with 17 bases lying between them. Germline V gives CDR1 MNHEY, CDR2 SMNVEV (reference sequence). The CDR3 contains 15 residues. The CDR3 loop reads CASKLADSMNTEAFF. The CDR3, as DNA: TGTGCCAGTAAGTTAGCCGACAGCATGAACACTGAAGCTTTCTTT.

The chain has TRBV3-1 (or the pseudogene TRBV3-2) and TRBJ1-1; maybe TRBD1 (6 bases). Germline V lookup: CDR1 LGHDT, CDR2 YNNKEL (reference sequence). With 3 bases removed from V and 1 base from J, the gap between germline ends came to 12 bases. This CDR3 spans 15 amino acids. The CDR3 DNA follows: TGTGCCAGCAGCCAGGTGCAGGGGAGGAACACTGAAGCTTTCTTT. It encodes CASSQVQGRNTEAFF.

The chain carries TRBV28 and TRBJ2-7; no definite D call. This CDR3 is built from 11 residues. V was pared by 3 bases and J by 7 bases, with 7 bases between. The germline gives CDR1 MDHEN, CDR2 SYDVKM. CDR3 coding DNA: TGTGCCAGCAGTTTCCGCTGGGAGCAGTACTTC. Its protein product is CASSFRWEQYF.

The chain links TRBV2 to TRBJ1-1, with 7 bases aligning to TRBD1. The CDR3 runs to 14 residues. Per the germline V gene, CDR1 is SNHLY and CDR2 is FYNNEI. The V segment lost 6 bases and the J segment 0 bases; nucleotides outside the gene matches: 4. Here the CDR3 reads CASRTTGMNTEAFF. Here the CDR3 DNA reads TGTGCCAGCAGAACGACAGGGATGAACACTGAAGCTTTCTTT.

The chain carries TRBV9 and TRBJ1-2; D is uncertain. The CDR3 has 14 amino acids. Trimming cost V 3 bases and J 8 bases, with 17 bases left between them. CDR1 SGDLS and CDR2 YYNGEE come from the germline V gene. Written as DNA, the CDR3 is TGTGCCAGCAGCGACACCCCACCCGGAGGCGGCTACACCTTC. It translates to CASSDTPPGGGYTF.

The genes are TRBV24-1 and TRBJ2-7, with a weak D call TRBD2 (6 bases). Trimming cost V 3 bases and J 4 bases, with 12 bases left between them. The CDR3 consists of 14 residues. CDR1 is KGHDR, CDR2 SFDVKD, per germline. The CDR3 loop is CATSDTRDSYEQYF. In DNA form, the CDR3 reads TGTGCCACCAGTGATACCCGGGACTCTTACGAGCAGTACTTC.

V is TRBV5-1 and J is TRBJ1-1, with TRBD1 as a possible D gene (5 bases). With 0 bases removed from V and 1 base from J, the gap between germline ends came to 7 bases. This CDR3 has 14 residues. Germline assignment: CDR1 SGHRS and CDR2 YFSETQ. The CDR3 coding sequence is TGCGCCAGCAGCTTGGAGAGGGGGAACACTGAAGCTTTCTTT. Amino acids: CASSLERGNTEAFF.

The chain links TRBV18 to TRBJ2-1; a weak D match, TRBD1 (5 bases). This CDR3 has 12 residues. V gave up 1 base and J gave up 7 bases, with 5 bases separating them. Germline loops: CDR1 KGHSH, CDR2 LQKENI. CDR3 sequence (DNA): TGTGCCAGCTCACCACAGGGGAATGAGCAGTTCTTC. As protein: CASSPQGNEQFF.

This rearrangement joins TRBV7-9 to TRBJ2-4, with TRBD2 identical over 13 bases. V was clipped by 5 bases and J by 0 bases; unmatched bases: 10. From germline, CDR1 is SEHNR and CDR2 FQNEAQ (reference sequence). The CDR3 loop spans 19 amino acids. The CDR3 region is CASSPGLAGAEIAKNIQYF. In DNA, the CDR3 is TGTGCCAGCAGCCCAGGACTAGCGGGAGCCGAAATAGCCAAAAACATTCAGTACTTC.

The chain links TRBV25-1 to TRBJ1-4, with D possibly TRBD1 on 5 matching bases. Germline loops: CDR1 MGHDK, CDR2 SYGVNS. The CDR3 contains 14 residues. With 4 bases removed from V and 7 bases from J, the gap between germline ends came to 13 bases. In DNA form, the CDR3 reads TGTGCCAGCAGTGGGAGGGGCGGGGGTGAAAAACTGTTTTTT. Translating gives CASSGRGGGEKLFF.

This clone is a singleton in its sample. The rearrangement uses TRBV4-2 and TRBJ1-3; 7 positions match TRBD1. Unmatched junction bases numbered 7, after V lost 5 bases and J lost 3 bases. The CDR3 spans 15 residues. The germline V gene encodes CDR1 LGHNA and CDR2 YNFKEQ. The DNA for the CDR3 is TGTGCCAGCAGCAACGACAGGGTTGATGGAAACACCATATATTTT. It specifies CASSNDRVDGNTIYF.

V usage is TRBV29-1 and J usage is TRBJ1-1; 7 bases line up with TRBD1. Germline V lookup: CDR1 SQVTM, CDR2 ANQGSEA. CDR3 length: 12 amino acids. The junction had 2 bases not matched to a gene; V was cut back by 6 bases and J by 1 base. This chain's CDR3 is CSVGTANTEAFF. In DNA form, the CDR3 reads TGCAGCGTCGGGACAGCGAACACTGAAGCTTTCTTT.

This chain joins TRBV27 and TRBJ2-2; no reliable D call. This CDR3 has 15 amino acids. Germline-derived CDR1 and CDR2 are MNHEY and SMNVEV (reference sequence). V was trimmed by 1 base and J by 1 base, leaving 7 bases between them. The CDR3 region has the DNA TGTGCCAGCAGTTTATTGGGGAAGAACACCGGGGAGCTGTTTTTT. It translates to CASSLLGKNTGELFF.

The chain recombines TRBV18 with TRBJ2-5; D possibly corresponds to TRBD2 (7 bases). Germline CDR1 KGHSH, CDR2 LQKENI. The V end was cut by 0 bases, the J end by 7 bases, with 21 bases between. The length of the CDR3 is 17 residues. CDR3 DNA: TGTGCCAGCTCACCACCGGGGGGGCGATCCCCTCGAGCGACCCAGTACTTC. Amino acid sequence: CASSPPGGRSPRATQYF.

Comment on this clone: One end of the junction does not line up with germline, which may come from a read error. The chain is built from TRBV9 and TRBJ2-2; TRBD2 might be the D (7 bases). There are 15 residues in the CDR3. Germline CDR1 reads SGDLS; CDR2 reads YYNGEE. This CDR3 reads CASSPVGRGAGELFF. As DNA, the CDR3 is TGTGCCAGCAGCCCGGTGGGGAGGGGGGCCGGTGAGCTGTTTTTT.

This clone was recorded only once. The rearrangement links TRBV9 to TRBJ2-6; 16 bases line up with TRBD2. CDR1 and CDR2 from the germline V gene are SGDLS and YYNGEE. The CDR3 consists of 19 residues. J gave up 2 bases and V 3 bases, and 5 bases lay outside the gene matches. The CDR3 is CASSAGTSGRAAGANVLTF. The CDR3 bases are TGTGCCAGCAGCGCTGGGACTAGCGGGAGGGCTGCTGGGGCCAACGTCCTGACTTTC.

This sequence joins TRBV19 and TRBJ1-5; no clear D gene. The V end was cut by 5 bases, the J end by 2 bases, with 13 bases between. Germline CDR1 reads LNHDA; CDR2 reads SQIVND (reference sequence). This CDR3 is built from 15 residues. CDR3 nucleotides: TGTGCCAGTAGTCCCCCGGTCCTCGGCAATCAGCCCCAGCATTTT. Amino acid sequence: CASSPPVLGNQPQHF.

The rearrangement joins TRBV20-1 to TRBJ1-2, with D tentatively TRBD1 (6 bases). The germline V gene has CDR1 DFQATT and CDR2 SNEGSKA (reference sequence). The CDR3 length is 14 residues. The ends were cut back, 3 bases at V and 0 bases at J, with 11 bases in the middle. CDR3 protein: CSASHRVTNYGYTF. The CDR3 nucleotides read TGCAGTGCTAGTCACAGGGTGACTAACTATGGCTACACCTTC.

The chain carries TRBV7-8 and TRBJ2-3; 12 bases are a match to TRBD2. CDR1 SGHVS and CDR2 FQNEAQ come from the germline V gene. The CDR3 runs to 15 residues. The trim removed 5 bases at V and 8 bases at J, leaving 8 bases unmatched. The CDR3 loop reads CASSPSGGAPRTQYF. Written as DNA, the CDR3 is TGTGCCAGCAGCCCTAGCGGGGGGGCTCCCCGTACGCAGTATTTT.